The subject of this entry is one T cell receptor (beta chain). What it binds is unknown. The CDR3 is 13 amino acids. CDR1 and CDR2 from the germline V gene are SGHRS and YFSETQ. The ends lost 5 bases at V and 8 bases at J; junction bases unmatched: 6. The table came from immunoSEQ multiplex PCR; TCRdb's copy has only in-frame clones and leaves some out. The sample holds roughly 140,000 clones, 70% to 90% seen once. The source of the sample is a study of cytomegalovirus exposure and HLA in healthy donors. Study-wide results and caveats: The listing of roughly 160 TCR beta chains classed them as cytomegalovirus-associated.

The sequence derives from a woman aged 18-30 years in good health and CMV-seropositive. The specimen sequenced was PBMCs. The gene calls are TRBV5-1 and TRBJ2-1, with 8 bases lining up with TRBD1. The CDR3 sequence is CASRSGQEDEQFF. CDR3 DNA: TGCGCCAGCAGATCGGGACAGGAGGATGAGCAGTTCTTC.